The entry below gives a single TCR beta chain sequence along with its context. Its antigen is still unknown. This sample is drawn from a study of T cell responses to AZD1222 COVID-19 vaccine. Study findings and constraints: Spike-specific TCR breadth and depth both grew after two AZD1222 doses. Vaccine-associated CD4 TCRs ranged over spike, dominating at 160-218 and 743-854. Just a handful of AZD1222 recipients were seropositive at baseline. Per reports, nearly half of all spike-specific TCRs target regions that are unmutated in variants.

TCRdb's table, derived via immunoSEQ multiplex PCR, lists solely in-frame clones and lacks some. The table lists some 170,000 clones, 90% of them singletons. Material: peripheral blood, obtained 28 days after the second dose of the MenACWY control vaccine. This TCR derives from an adult who received the MenACWY meningococcal vaccine as a control.

CDR3 sequence reads: CASSPEDSPNYGYTF. CDR3 nucleotides: TGTGCCAGCAGCCCTGAGGACAGTCCTAACTATGGCTACACCTTC. The rearrangement links TRBV9 to TRBJ1-2; TRBD1 might be the D (6 bases). Trimming took 4 bases from V and 0 from J, leaving 13 bases between them. CDR3 length equals 15 residues. Germline V lookup: CDR1 SGDLS, CDR2 YYNGEE. Combining the CDR3 with reference TRBV9 and TRBJ1-2 gives the whole variable domain DSGVTQTPKHLITATGQRVTLRCSPRSGDLSVYWYQQSLDQGLQFLIQYYNGEERAKGNILERFSAQQFPDLHSELNLSSLELGDSALYFCASSPEDSPNYGYTFGSGTRLTVV.